The rows below give T cell receptor beta chains drawn from one sample of a study of T cell responses to AZD1222 COVID-19 vaccine. The assay was immunoSEQ multiplex PCR, and TCRdb's table has in-frame clones only and misses some. Among 140,000 to 150,000 clones listed, roughly 89% were seen once. The specimen was peripheral blood, collected 28 days after the second AZD1222 dose. All receptors derive from an adult who received the AZD1222 COVID-19 vaccine. CDR3s include the opening cysteine and the closing phenylalanine or tryptophan. D genes are given only for firm matches. The size of a clone is reported for some rows only, either as once, few or many, or as a class for expanded clones.

v_gene	abundance	j_gene	d_gene	len	CDR3aa	CDR3nt
TRBV11-3	once	TRBJ2-3	NA	14	CASSLGQSTDTQYF	TGTGCCAGCAGCTTGGGCCAGAGCACAGATACGCAGTATTTT
TRBV4-2	NA	TRBJ1-2	TRBD1	17	CASSQVLLSGQVYGYTF	TGTGCCAGCAGCCAAGTATTATTGTCCGGACAGGTCTATGGCTACACCTTC
TRBV3-1/TRBV3-2	NA	TRBJ2-5	TRBD2	18	CASSLRLAGAQARETQYF	TGTGCCAGCAGCCTCCGGCTAGCGGGAGCCCAGGCTAGAGAGACCCAGTACTTC
TRBV9	NA	TRBJ2-3	TRBD2	16	CASSVVGREGRDTQYF	TGTGCCAGCAGCGTAGTGGGACGGGAGGGCCGAGATACGCAGTATTTT
TRBV27	NA	TRBJ1-4	TRBD1	16	CASSLFWARGSEKLFF	TGTGCCAGCAGTTTATTTTGGGCCAGGGGGAGTGAAAAACTGTTTTTT
TRBV4-3	NA	TRBJ1-1	NA	13	CASSQRGYTEAFF	TGCGCCAGCAGCCAGAGGGGTTACACTGAAGCTTTCTTT
TRBV9	NA	TRBJ1-3	NA	16	CASSVANSNSGNTIYF	TGTGCCAGCAGCGTAGCTAACTCAAACTCTGGAAACACCATATATTTT
TRBV7-9	once	TRBJ1-2	NA	12	CASSSGTYGYTF	TGTGCCAGCAGCTCCGGGACTTATGGCTACACCTTC
TRBV4-3	NA	TRBJ2-7	TRBD1	15	CASSQGDRGSNEQYF	TGCGCCAGCAGCCAAGGGGACAGGGGCAGCAACGAGCAGTACTTC
TRBV28	NA	TRBJ2-1	NA	14	CASRRHTSYNEQFF	TGTGCCAGCAGACGGCATACCTCCTACAATGAGCAGTTCTTC
TRBV6-5	NA	TRBJ1-2	NA	14	CASSPPGGGYGYTF	TGTGCCAGCAGTCCACCTGGGGGGGGGTACGGCTACACCTTC
TRBV3-1/TRBV3-2	NA	TRBJ2-1	TRBD2	15	CASSQESLAANEQFF	TGTGCCAGCAGCCAAGAATCACTAGCGGCCAATGAGCAGTTCTTC
TRBV5-1	NA	TRBJ2-1	TRBD2	16	CASSLGASGREIEQFF	TGCGCCAGCAGCTTGGGTGCGAGCGGGAGGGAAATTGAGCAGTTCTTC
TRBV19	NA	TRBJ2-1	TRBD2	19	CASSILLAGGDWSYNEQFF	TGTGCCAGTAGTATACTACTAGCGGGAGGAGATTGGTCCTACAATGAGCAGTTCTTC